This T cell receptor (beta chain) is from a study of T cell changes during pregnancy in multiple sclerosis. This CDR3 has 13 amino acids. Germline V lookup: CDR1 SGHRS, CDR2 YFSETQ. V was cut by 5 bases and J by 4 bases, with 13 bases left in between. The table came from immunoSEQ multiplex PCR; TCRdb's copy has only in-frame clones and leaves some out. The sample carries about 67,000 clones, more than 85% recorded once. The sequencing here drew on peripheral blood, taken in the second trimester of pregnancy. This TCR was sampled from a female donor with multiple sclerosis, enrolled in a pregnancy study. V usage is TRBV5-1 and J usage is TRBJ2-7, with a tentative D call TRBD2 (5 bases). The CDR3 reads CASRTGLEYEQYF. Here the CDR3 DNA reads TGCGCCAGCAGGACCGGACTCGAGTACGAGCAGTACTTC. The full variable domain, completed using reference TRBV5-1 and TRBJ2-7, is KAGVTQTPRYLIKTRGQQVTLSCSPISGHRSVSWYQQTPGQGLQFLFEYFSETQRNKGNFPGRFSGRQFSNSRSEMNVSTLELGDSALYLCASRTGLEYEQYFGPGTRLTVT.